This T cell receptor (beta chain) appears in the sequencing data of a study of human T cells and chemical hapten exposure. V lost 6 bases, J lost 7 bases, and 13 bases lay in between. Per the germline V gene, CDR1 is LGHDT and CDR2 is YNNKEL (reference sequence). This CDR3 has 14 amino acids. This clonotype came up many times. Sample time point: patch test 2, 6 weeks after DPC sensitization. Treatment denoted: therapeutic diphenylcyclopropenone sensitization with weekly scalp DPC. Only after blood had been drawn was each patch test applied. TCRdb re-derived calls from the RACE reads in MiXCR, one entry per CDR3 protein. The sample holds some 79,000 distinct CDR3 sequences, 8% to 13% seen once.

This TCR was sampled from a woman aged 50 to 65 with alopecia areata. Some clones in this sample may be carry-over from other donors' samples. Source: whole blood, taken in connection with sensitization to the hapten diphenylcyclopropenone (DPC). The genes are TRBV3-1 and TRBJ1-6, with a weak D call TRBD1 (5 bases). This chain's CDR3 is CASRVGRINSPLHF. In nucleotides, the CDR3 is TGTGCCAGCAGGGTGGGACGGATAAATTCACCCCTCCACTTT.